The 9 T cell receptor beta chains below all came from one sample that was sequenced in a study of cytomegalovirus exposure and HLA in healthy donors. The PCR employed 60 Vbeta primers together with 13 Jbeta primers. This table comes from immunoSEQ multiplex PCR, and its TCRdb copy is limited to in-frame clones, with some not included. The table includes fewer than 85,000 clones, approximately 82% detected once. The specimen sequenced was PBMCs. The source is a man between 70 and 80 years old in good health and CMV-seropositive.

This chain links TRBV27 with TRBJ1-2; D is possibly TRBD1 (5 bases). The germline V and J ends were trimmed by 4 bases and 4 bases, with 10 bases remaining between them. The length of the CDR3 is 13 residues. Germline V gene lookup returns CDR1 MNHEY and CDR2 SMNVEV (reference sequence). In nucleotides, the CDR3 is TGTGCCAGCAGTTCAGGGTCCCCCTATGGCTACACCTTC. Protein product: CASSSGSPYGYTF.

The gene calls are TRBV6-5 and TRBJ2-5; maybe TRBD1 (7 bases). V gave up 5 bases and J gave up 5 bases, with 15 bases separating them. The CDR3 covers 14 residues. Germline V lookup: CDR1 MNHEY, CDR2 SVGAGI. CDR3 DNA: TGTGCCAGCAGTCCTGCGGGACAGTTGGAGACCCAGTACTTC. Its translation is CASSPAGQLETQYF.

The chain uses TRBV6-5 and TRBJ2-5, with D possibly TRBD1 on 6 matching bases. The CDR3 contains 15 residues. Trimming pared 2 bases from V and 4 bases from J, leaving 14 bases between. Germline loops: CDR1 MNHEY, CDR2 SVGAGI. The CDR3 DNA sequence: TGTGCCAGCAGTTACCGGCCAGGGGTGAGAGAGACCCAGTACTTC. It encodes CASSYRPGVRETQYF.

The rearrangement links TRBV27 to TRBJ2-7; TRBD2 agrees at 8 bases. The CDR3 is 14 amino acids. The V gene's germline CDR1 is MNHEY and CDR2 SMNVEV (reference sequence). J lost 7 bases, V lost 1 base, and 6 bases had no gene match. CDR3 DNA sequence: TGTGCCAGCAGTTTATGGAGCGGGAGACGGGAGCAGTACTTC. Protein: CASSLWSGRREQYF.

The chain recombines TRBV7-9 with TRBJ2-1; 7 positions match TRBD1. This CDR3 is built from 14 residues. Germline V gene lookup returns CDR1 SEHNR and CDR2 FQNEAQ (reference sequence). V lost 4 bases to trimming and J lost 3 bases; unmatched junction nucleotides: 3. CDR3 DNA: TGTGCCAGCAGCTGGAGACAGGGCTACAATGAGCAGTTCTTC. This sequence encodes CASSWRQGYNEQFF. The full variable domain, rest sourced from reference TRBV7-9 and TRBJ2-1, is DTGVSQNPRHKITKRGQNVTFRCDPISEHNRLYWYRQTLGQGPEFLTYFQNEAQLEKSRLLSDRFSAERPKGSFSTLEIQRTEQGDSAMYLCASSWRQGYNEQFFGPGTRLTVL.

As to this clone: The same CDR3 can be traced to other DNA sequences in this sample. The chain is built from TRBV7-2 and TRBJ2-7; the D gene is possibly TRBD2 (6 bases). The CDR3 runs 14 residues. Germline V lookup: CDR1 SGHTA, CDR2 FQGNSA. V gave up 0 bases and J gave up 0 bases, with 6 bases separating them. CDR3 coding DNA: TGTGCCAGCAGCTTAGCGGGGGGCTCCTACGAGCAGTACTTC. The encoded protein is CASSLAGGSYEQYF.

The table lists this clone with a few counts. The CDR3 spells CASSSPTSGVGDEQFF. DNA for the CDR3: TGTGCCAGCAGCTCCCCGACTAGCGGGGTTGGCGATGAGCAGTTCTTC. The chain combines TRBV7-2 with TRBJ2-1; 11 bases align to TRBD2. The V gene end was trimmed by 4 bases and the J gene end by 8 bases; junction bases not matched to a gene: 10. The CDR3 loop spans 16 amino acids. The germline V gene has CDR1 SGHTA and CDR2 FQGNSA.

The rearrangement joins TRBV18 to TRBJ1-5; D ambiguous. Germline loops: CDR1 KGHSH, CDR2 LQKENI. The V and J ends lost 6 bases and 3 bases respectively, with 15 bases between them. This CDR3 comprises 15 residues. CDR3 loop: CASSPRHSINQPQHF. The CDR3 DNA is TGTGCCAGCTCTCCAAGGCACAGTATCAATCAGCCCCAGCATTTT. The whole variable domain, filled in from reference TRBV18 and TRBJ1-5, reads NAGVMQNPRHLVRRRGQEARLRCSPMKGHSHVYWYRQLPEEGLKFMVYLQKENIIDESGMPKERFSAEFPKEGPSILRIQQVVRGDSAAYFCASSPRHSINQPQHFGDGTRLSIL.

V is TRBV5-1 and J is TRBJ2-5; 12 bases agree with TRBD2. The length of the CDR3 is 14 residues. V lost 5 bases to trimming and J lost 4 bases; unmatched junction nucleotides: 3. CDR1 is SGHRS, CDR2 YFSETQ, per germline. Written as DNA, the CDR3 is TGCGCCAGCAGACTAGCGGGAGGACTAGAGACCCAGTACTTC. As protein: CASRLAGGLETQYF.